These T cell receptor beta chains were read from a single sample in a study of control samples from healthy donors and cancer patients. Using immunoSEQ multiplex PCR, the repertoire was profiled, and TCRdb retains in-frame clones only, with some absent. The sample lists about 51,000 clones; 80% were seen once. The sequenced material came from blood. All receptors derive from a man aged 65 to 79 in good health. Both conserved end residues are part of each CDR3. A D gene is named only where the DNA matches it firmly. Size values are once, few and many counts, or a class for expanded clones, and some rows have none.

J | size | V | D | CDR3 | DNA
TRBJ2-3 | . | TRBV27 | TRBD2 | CASSFQGLVGTQYF | TGTGCCAGCAGTTTCCAGGGACTAGTGGGTACGCAGTATTTT
TRBJ2-5 | . | TRBV7-2 | TRBD2 | CASSYLAGGVPGTQYF | TGTGCCAGCAGCTATCTAGCGGGGGGGGTTCCTGGGACCCAGTACTTC
TRBJ2-7 | . | TRBV7-7 | TRBD2 | CASTVRGNGTSGLSYEQYF | TGTGCTAGCACCGTAAGAGGGAACGGGACTAGCGGCCTCTCCTACGAGCAGTACTTC
TRBJ2-1 | . | TRBV6-6 | TRBD1 | CASSSDRGSSYNEQFF | TGTGCCAGCAGTTCCGACAGGGGGAGCTCCTACAATGAGCAGTTCTTC
TRBJ1-1 | few | TRBV2 | TRBD1 | CASSLQGAGTEAFF | TGTGCCAGCAGTCTACAGGGGGCTGGGACTGAAGCTTTCTTT
TRBJ1-4 | . | TRBV4-2 | . | CASSPPPGLGEKLFF | TGTGCCAGCAGCCCACCCCCGGGACTGGGAGAAAAACTGTTTTTT
TRBJ1-5 | . | TRBV2 | . | CASRDINQPQHF | TGTGCCAGCAGGGATATAAATCAGCCCCAGCATTTT
TRBJ1-2 | . | TRBV14 | . | CASSQDPGGGYTF | TGTGCCAGCAGCCAAGATCCGGGGGGCGGCTACACCTTC
TRBJ1-1 | . | TRBV5-1 | . | CASSLAGDLTTEAFF | TGCGCCAGCAGCTTGGCGGGGGACTTGACTACTGAAGCTTTCTTT
TRBJ2-5 | . | TRBV27 | . | CASSPNPGAGRVETQYF | TGTGCCAGCAGTCCAAATCCCGGGGCAGGACGAGTGGAGACCCAGTACTTC
TRBJ1-2 | . | TRBV6-6 | TRBD1 | CASTPRSTGGHGYTF | TGTGCCAGCACCCCGAGGTCAACAGGGGGCCATGGCTACACCTTC
TRBJ2-1 | . | TRBV18 | TRBD2 | CASSLTSETTNEQFF | TGTGCCAGCTCATTGACTAGCGAGACTACGAATGAGCAGTTCTTC
TRBJ1-6 | once | TRBV5-6 | . | CASSLGRFGNSPLHF | TGTGCCAGCAGCTTGGGGCGCTTCGGGAATTCACCCCTCCACTTT
TRBJ1-1 | . | TRBV19 | TRBD1 | CASSILNRGNTEAFF | TGTGCCAGTAGTATTCTCAACAGGGGGAACACTGAAGCTTTCTTT
TRBJ1-4 | . | TRBV2 | . | CASTGQSNEKLFF | TGTGCCAGCACGGGACAATCTAATGAAAAACTGTTTTTT
TRBJ1-1 | . | TRBV14 | . | CASSQDWGQMNTEAFF | TGTGCCAGCAGCCAAGATTGGGGCCAGATGAACACTGAAGCTTTCTTT
TRBJ1-4 | . | TRBV11-1 | . | CASSRDRSNEKLFF | TGTGCCAGCAGCCGAGACCGGTCTAATGAAAAACTGTTTTTT
TRBJ2-3 | . | TRBV10-1 | . | CASSERDTQYF | TGCGCCAGCAGTGAGAGAGATACGCAGTATTTT
TRBJ2-1 | . | TRBV9 | TRBD2 | CASSFRGGGTGEQFF | TGTGCCAGCAGCTTCCGTGGCGGGGGGACGGGAGAGCAGTTCTTC
TRBJ1-5 | . | TRBV7-2 | TRBD1 | CASSLNRGYNQPQHF | TGTGCCAGCAGCTTAAACAGGGGATACAATCAGCCCCAGCATTTT
TRBJ2-1 | . | TRBV7-2 | TRBD2 | CASSLLIAGGPYNEQFF | TGTGCCAGCAGCTTACTTATAGCGGGAGGTCCCTACAATGAGCAGTTCTTC
TRBJ2-1 | once | TRBV6-5 | TRBD1 | CASSYNRGRNEQFF | TGTGCCAGCAGCTACAACAGGGGGCGCAATGAGCAGTTCTTC
TRBJ2-7 | . | TRBV18 | . | CASSPLALGTEQYF | TGTGCCAGCTCACCACTGGCATTAGGTACCGAGCAGTACTTC
TRBJ2-2 | . | TRBV7-8 | . | CASSPPYPGELFF | TGTGCCAGCTCCCCCCCTTACCCCGGGGAGCTGTTTTTT
TRBJ1-2 | . | TRBV2 | TRBD1 | CASSLGTEYGYTF | TGTGCCAGCAGTTTAGGGACAGAGTATGGCTACACCTTC
TRBJ2-7 | few | TRBV12-2 | . | CASRLAQRGRGEQYF | TGTGCAAGTCGCTTAGCGCAGAGGGGGCGCGGCGAGCAGTACTTC
TRBJ2-7 | . | TRBV27 | . | CASSFGLGYEQYF | TGTGCCAGCAGTTTTGGATTGGGCTACGAGCAGTACTTC
TRBJ2-3 | . | TRBV10-1 | . | CASSEQGETDTQYF | TGCGCCAGCAGTGAACAGGGAGAAACAGATACGCAGTATTTT
TRBJ2-5 | once | TRBV12-5 | . | CASGWGRRVGETQYF | TGTGCTAGTGGCTGGGGACGCCGAGTAGGAGAGACCCAGTACTTC
TRBJ2-7 | . | TRBV28 | . | CASSSWDLPYEQYF | TGTGCCAGCAGTTCTTGGGACTTACCCTACGAGCAGTACTTC
TRBJ2-3 | . | TRBV7-9 | . | CASSLTRQTDTQYF | TGTGCCAGCAGCCTAACTCGACAGACAGATACGCAGTATTTT
TRBJ1-1 | few | TRBV5-4 | . | CASSPAPTERYTEAFF | TGTGCCAGCAGCCCCGCCCCGACAGAACGATACACTGAAGCTTTCTTT
TRBJ1-1 | . | TRBV15 | . | CATSKGGGGTEAFF | TGTGCCACCAGCAAGGGGGGAGGGGGCACTGAAGCTTTCTTT
TRBJ2-5 | . | TRBV7-9 | . | CASSAPRTADQETQYF | TGTGCCAGCAGCGCCCCGAGGACAGCGGACCAAGAGACCCAGTACTTC
TRBJ1-1 | . | TRBV29-1 | . | CSVGPGNTEAFF | TGCAGCGTTGGCCCGGGGAACACTGAAGCTTTCTTT
TRBJ2-1 | . | TRBV6-1 | . | CASSEWASSYNEQFF | TGTGCCAGCAGTGAGTGGGCTTCCTCCTACAATGAGCAGTTCTTC
TRBJ2-3 | . | TRBV5-1 | . | CASSLWGGFSDTQYF | TGCGCCAGCAGCTTGTGGGGGGGCTTCTCAGATACGCAGTATTTT
TRBJ2-1 | once | TRBV5-1 | . | CASSLGGRSLYNEQFF | TGCGCCAGCAGCTTGGGTGGCAGAAGTCTCTACAATGAGCAGTTCTTC
TRBJ1-4 | . | TRBV20-1 | . | CSAFPGEKLFF | TGCAGTGCCTTCCCTGGGGAAAAACTGTTTTTT
TRBJ1-5 | . | TRBV10-3 | . | CAIRQGVDQPQHF | TGTGCCATCAGACAGGGAGTTGATCAGCCCCAGCATTTT